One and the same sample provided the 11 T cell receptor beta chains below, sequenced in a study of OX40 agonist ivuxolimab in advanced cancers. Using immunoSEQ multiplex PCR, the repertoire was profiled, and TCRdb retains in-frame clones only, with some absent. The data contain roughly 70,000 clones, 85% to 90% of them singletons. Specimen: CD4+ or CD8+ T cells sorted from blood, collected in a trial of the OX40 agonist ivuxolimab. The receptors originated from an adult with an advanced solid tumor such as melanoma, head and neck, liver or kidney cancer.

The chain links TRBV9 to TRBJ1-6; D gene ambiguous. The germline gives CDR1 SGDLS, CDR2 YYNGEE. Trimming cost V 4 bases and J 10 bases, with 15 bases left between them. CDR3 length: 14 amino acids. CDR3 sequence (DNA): TGTGCCAGCAGCCCCACTTTATCTGGATCACCCCTCCACTTT. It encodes CASSPTLSGSPLHF. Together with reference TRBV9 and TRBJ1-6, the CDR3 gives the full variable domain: DSGVTQTPKHLITATGQRVTLRCSPRSGDLSVYWYQQSLDQGLQFLIQYYNGEERAKGNILERFSAQQFPDLHSELNLSSLELGDSALYFCASSPTLSGSPLHFGNGTRLTVT.

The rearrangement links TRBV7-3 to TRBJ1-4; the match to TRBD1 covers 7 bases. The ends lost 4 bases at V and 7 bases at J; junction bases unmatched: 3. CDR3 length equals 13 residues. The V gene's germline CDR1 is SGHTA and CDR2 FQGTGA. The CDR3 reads CASSSDRTEKLFF. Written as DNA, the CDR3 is TGTGCCAGCAGCTCGGACAGGACTGAAAAACTGTTTTTT.

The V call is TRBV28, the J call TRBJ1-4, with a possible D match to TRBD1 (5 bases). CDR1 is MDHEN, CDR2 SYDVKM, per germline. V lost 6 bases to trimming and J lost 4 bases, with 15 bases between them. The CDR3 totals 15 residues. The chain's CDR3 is CASSRGAGDNEKLFF. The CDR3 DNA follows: TGTGCCAGCAGCCGCGGGGCAGGCGATAATGAAAAACTGTTTTTT.

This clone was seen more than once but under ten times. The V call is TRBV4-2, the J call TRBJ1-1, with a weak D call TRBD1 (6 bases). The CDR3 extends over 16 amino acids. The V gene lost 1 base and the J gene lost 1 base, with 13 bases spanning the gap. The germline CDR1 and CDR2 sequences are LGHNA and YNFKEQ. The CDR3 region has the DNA TGTGCCAGCAGCCAAGCGGGCTGGACAGAGAACACTGAAGCTTTCTTT. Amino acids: CASSQAGWTENTEAFF.

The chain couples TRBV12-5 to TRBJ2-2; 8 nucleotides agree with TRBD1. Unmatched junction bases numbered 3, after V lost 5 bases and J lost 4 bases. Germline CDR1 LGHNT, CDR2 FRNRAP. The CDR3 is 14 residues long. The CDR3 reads CASGITGGTGELFF. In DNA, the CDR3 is TGTGCTAGTGGTATAACAGGGGGCACCGGGGAGCTGTTTTTT.

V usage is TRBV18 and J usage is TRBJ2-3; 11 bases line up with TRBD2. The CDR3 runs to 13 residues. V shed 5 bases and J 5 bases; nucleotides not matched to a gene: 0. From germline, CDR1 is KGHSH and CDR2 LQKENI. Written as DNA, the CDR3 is TGTGCCAGCTCAGGACTAGCGGGAGATACGCAGTATTTT. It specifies CASSGLAGDTQYF.

CDR3 in DNA: TGTGCCAGCAGCGTGGGGGACCCCCGGGAAGAGACCCAGTACTTC. Translation: CASSVGDPREETQYF. The gene calls are TRBV5-5 and TRBJ2-5; D assignment may be TRBD1 or TRBD2 (5 bases each). V dropped 4 bases and J dropped 3 bases, with 16 bases sitting between them. Germline V gene data show CDR1 as SGHKS and CDR2 as YYEKEE (reference sequence). The CDR3 loop spans 15 amino acids.

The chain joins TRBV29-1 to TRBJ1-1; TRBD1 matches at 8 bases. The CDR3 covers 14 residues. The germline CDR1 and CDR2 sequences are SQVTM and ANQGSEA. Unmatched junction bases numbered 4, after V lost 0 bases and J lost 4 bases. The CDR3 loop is CSVEEDRASTEAFF. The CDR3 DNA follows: TGCAGCGTTGAAGAGGACAGGGCATCCACTGAAGCTTTCTTT. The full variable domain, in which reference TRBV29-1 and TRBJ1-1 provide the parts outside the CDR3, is SAVISQKPSRDICQRGTSLTIQCQVDSQVTMMFWYRQQPGQSLTLIATANQGSEATYESGFVIDKFPISRPNLTFSTLTVSNMSPEDSSIYLCSVEEDRASTEAFFGQGTRLTVV.

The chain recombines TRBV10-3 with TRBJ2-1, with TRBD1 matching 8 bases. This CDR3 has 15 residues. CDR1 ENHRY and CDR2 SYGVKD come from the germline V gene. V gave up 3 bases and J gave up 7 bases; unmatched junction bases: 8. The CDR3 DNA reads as TGTGCCATCAGTGAAGGGCAGGGGGCGTCGAATGAGCAGTTCTTC. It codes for CAISEGQGASNEQFF.

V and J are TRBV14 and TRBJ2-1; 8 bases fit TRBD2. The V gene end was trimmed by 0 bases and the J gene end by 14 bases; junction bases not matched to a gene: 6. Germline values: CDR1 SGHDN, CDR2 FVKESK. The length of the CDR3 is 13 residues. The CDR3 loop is CASSQDRGTSKFF. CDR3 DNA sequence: TGTGCCAGCAGCCAAGATCGAGGGACTAGTAAGTTCTTC. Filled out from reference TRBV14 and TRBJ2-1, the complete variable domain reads EAGVTQFPSHSVIEKGQTVTLRCDPISGHDNLYWYRRVMGKEIKFLLHFVKESKQDESGMPNNRFLAERTGGTYSTLKVQPAELEDSGVYFCASSQDRGTSKFFGPGTRLTVL.

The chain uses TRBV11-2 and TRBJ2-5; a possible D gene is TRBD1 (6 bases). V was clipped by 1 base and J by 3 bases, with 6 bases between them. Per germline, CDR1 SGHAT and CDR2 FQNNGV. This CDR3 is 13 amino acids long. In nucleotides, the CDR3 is TGTGCCAGCAGCTTAGGACAGGAAGAGACCCAGTACTTC. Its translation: CASSLGQEETQYF.